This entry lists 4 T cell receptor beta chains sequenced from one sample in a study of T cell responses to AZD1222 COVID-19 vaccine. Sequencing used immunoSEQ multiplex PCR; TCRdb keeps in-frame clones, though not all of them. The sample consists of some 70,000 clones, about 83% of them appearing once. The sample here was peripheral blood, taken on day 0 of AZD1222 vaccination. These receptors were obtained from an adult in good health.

CDR3 region: CASSRMGTANTEAFF. CDR3 nucleotides: TGCGCCAGCAGCCGGATGGGGACAGCGAACACTGAAGCTTTCTTT. The genes are TRBV5-1 and TRBJ1-1; 7 nucleotides align to TRBD1. The CDR3 sequence is 15 residues long. CDR1 is SGHRS, CDR2 YFSETQ, per germline. The V gene end was trimmed by 4 bases and the J gene end by 1 base; junction bases not matched to a gene: 7.

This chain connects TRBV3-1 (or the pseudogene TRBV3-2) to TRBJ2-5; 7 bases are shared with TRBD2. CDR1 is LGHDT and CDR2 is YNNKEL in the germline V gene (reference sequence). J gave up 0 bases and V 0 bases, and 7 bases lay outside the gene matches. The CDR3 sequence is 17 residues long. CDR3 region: CASSQDPVLANQETQYF. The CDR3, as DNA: TGTGCCAGCAGCCAAGATCCCGTACTAGCGAACCAAGAGACCCAGTACTTC.

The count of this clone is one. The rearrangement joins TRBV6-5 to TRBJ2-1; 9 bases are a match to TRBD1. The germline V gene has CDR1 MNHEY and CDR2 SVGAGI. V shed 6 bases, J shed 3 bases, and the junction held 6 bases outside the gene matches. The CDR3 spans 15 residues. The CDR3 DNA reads TGTGCCAGCAGCTTCACAGGGGGCAGCTACAATGAGCAGTTCTTC. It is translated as CASSFTGGSYNEQFF.

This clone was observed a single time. DNA for the CDR3: TGTGCCAGCAGCCGGGACACTAGCAATCAGCCCCAGCATTTT. Its protein is CASSRDTSNQPQHF. V usage is TRBV9 and J usage is TRBJ1-5, with a possible D match to TRBD1 (6 bases). V was pared by 4 bases and J by 0 bases, with 8 bases between. Per germline, CDR1 SGDLS and CDR2 YYNGEE. This CDR3 has 14 residues.